This entry lists 15 T cell receptor beta chains sequenced from one sample in a study of T cell responses to AZD1222 COVID-19 vaccine. Profiled with immunoSEQ multiplex PCR; TCRdb holds only in-frame clones, not every one. The table lists 70,000 or so clones, roughly 84% of them singletons. The sequencing here drew on peripheral blood, taken on day 0 of AZD1222 vaccination. The receptors originated from an adult in good health.

This chain joins TRBV29-1 and TRBJ2-1; weak D call: TRBD2 (6 bases). V shed 1 base and J shed 2 bases, with 15 bases lying between them. The CDR3 is 16 amino acids. The germline CDR1 and CDR2 sequences are SQVTM and ANQGSEA. The CDR3 protein is CSVEGGEKLTYNEQFF. In DNA form, the CDR3 reads TGCAGCGTTGAAGGGGGGGAGAAATTAACCTACAATGAGCAGTTCTTC.

The V and J genes are TRBV10-2 and TRBJ1-2, with D maybe TRBD1 (5 bases). Germline CDR1 WSHSY, CDR2 SAAADI. V dropped 6 bases and J dropped 4 bases, with 9 bases sitting between them. The CDR3 contains 12 residues. The CDR3 protein is CASSPDSYGYTF. The CDR3, as DNA: TGCGCCAGCAGCCCCGACAGCTATGGCTACACCTTC.

The rearrangement joins TRBV30 to TRBJ1-6, with 8 bases fitting TRBD1. V shed 2 bases and J 7 bases; nucleotides not matched to a gene: 7. CDR1 GTSNPN and CDR2 SVGIG come from the germline V gene (reference sequence). The CDR3 loop spans 15 amino acids. The CDR3: CAWSTSGTGNSPLHF. As DNA, the CDR3 is TGTGCCTGGAGTACTTCCGGGACAGGAAATTCACCCCTCCACTTT.

V usage is TRBV6-5 and J usage is TRBJ2-1, with TRBD2 as a possible D gene (5 bases). The CDR3 length is 10 residues. The V gene's germline CDR1 is MNHEY and CDR2 SVGAGI. Deletions cut 6 bases from V and 8 bases from J, with 5 bases between. CDR3 DNA: TGTGCCAGCAGGAGGGATGAGCAGTTCTTC. Translating gives CASRRDEQFF.

V is TRBV7-2 and J is TRBJ2-7, with TRBD1 matching 7 bases. Germline CDR1 is SGHTA and CDR2 is FQGNSA. The J segment lost 0 bases and the V segment lost 4 bases, leaving 6 bases of the junction unmatched. The CDR3 consists of 15 residues. In DNA, the CDR3 is TGTGCCAGCAGCTACGGACAGGTGTTCTCCTACGAGCAGTACTTC. Its protein product is CASSYGQVFSYEQYF.

The chain joins TRBV5-4 to TRBJ1-2, with D uncertain. The CDR3 runs to 16 residues. V was cut by 2 bases and J by 4 bases, with 18 bases left in between. In germline, CDR1 is SGHNT, CDR2 YYREEE (reference sequence). CDR3 amino acids: CASSFSMAGASYGYTF. CDR3 DNA sequence: TGTGCCAGCAGCTTTAGTATGGCGGGCGCGAGCTATGGCTACACCTTC.

The rearrangement links TRBV30 to TRBJ1-2; 7 positions match TRBD1. Per the germline V gene, CDR1 is GTSNPN and CDR2 is SVGIG (reference sequence). The CDR3 extends over 14 amino acids. The junction had 5 bases not matched to a gene; V was cut back by 3 bases and J by 1 base. Here the CDR3 reads CAWSSGGRNYGYTF. In DNA form, the CDR3 reads TGTGCCTGGAGCTCAGGGGGGCGTAACTATGGCTACACCTTC.

There are a few counts of this clone. The chain carries TRBV14 and TRBJ1-2; 7 bases agree with TRBD1. The trim removed 6 bases at V and 4 bases at J, leaving 8 bases unmatched. Per germline, CDR1 SGHDN and CDR2 FVKESK. There are 14 residues in the CDR3. CDR3: CASSPFQGVYGYTF. Written as DNA, the CDR3 is TGTGCCAGCAGTCCCTTTCAGGGGGTCTATGGCTACACCTTC.

This chain joins TRBV11-2 and TRBJ1-2; D perhaps matches TRBD1 (6 bases). This CDR3 region has 15 residues. Trimming cost V 3 bases and J 3 bases, with 14 bases left between them. Germline V gives CDR1 SGHAT, CDR2 FQNNGV. CDR3 loop: CASSLTAQGYYGYTF. CDR3 DNA: TGTGCCAGCAGCTTGACAGCCCAGGGGTACTATGGCTACACCTTC.

This sequence joins TRBV4-1 and TRBJ1-3; D ambiguous. The germline gives CDR1 MGHRA, CDR2 YSYEKL. The CDR3 consists of 15 residues. V was shortened by 3 bases and J by 0 bases, with 9 bases between the two germline ends. The CDR3 protein is CASSHRKASGNTIYF. In DNA, the CDR3 is TGCGCCAGCAGCCACCGAAAGGCCTCTGGAAACACCATATATTTT.

This chain connects TRBV7-3 to TRBJ2-1, with 9 bases fitting TRBD2. Losses at the gene ends were 5 bases for V and 9 bases for J; bases not matched to a gene: 2. Germline V CDR1 and CDR2: SGHTA, FQGTGA. The CDR3 is 12 amino acids. DNA for the CDR3: TGTGCCAGCAGCCAAGCGGGGGGTGAGCAGTTCTTC. This sequence encodes CASSQAGGEQFF.

The V gene is TRBV19, the J gene TRBJ1-6, with D unclear. The CDR3 contains 14 residues. Trimming left V 7 bases short and J 5 bases short, with 12 bases between. Per germline, CDR1 LNHDA and CDR2 SQIVND (reference sequence). The CDR3 sequence: CASTWIFNNSPLHF. In DNA, the CDR3 is TGTGCCAGTACATGGATCTTTAATAATTCACCCCTCCACTTT.

The V gene is TRBV7-2, the J gene TRBJ2-7; the D call may be TRBD1 or TRBD2 (6 bases each). The CDR3 consists of 16 residues. The V end lost 1 base, the J end lost 2 bases, and 15 bases lay between the germline ends. Germline lookup yields CDR1 SGHTA and CDR2 FQGNSA. CDR3 protein: CASSLGGAISAYEQYF. The CDR3 DNA is TGTGCCAGCAGCTTAGGGGGGGCCATATCAGCCTACGAGCAGTACTTC.

The V and J genes are TRBV30 and TRBJ1-5, with D uncertain. Per germline, CDR1 GTSNPN and CDR2 SVGIG (reference sequence). This CDR3 is 15 amino acids long. Trimming left V 2 bases short and J 0 bases short, with 11 bases between. The CDR3 DNA sequence: TGTGCCTGGAGTTCCGGACGTAATAGCAATCAGCCCCAGCATTTT. Its translation: CAWSSGRNSNQPQHF. The full variable domain, its missing parts supplied by reference TRBV30 and TRBJ1-5, is SQTIHQWPATLVQPVGSPLSLECTVEGTSNPNLYWYRQAAGRGLQLLFYSVGIGQISSEVPQNLSASRPQDRQFILSSKKLLLSDSGFYLCAWSSGRNSNQPQHFGDGTRLSIL.

Here the CDR3 reads CASTAGRKYGYTF. In DNA form, the CDR3 reads TGTGCCAGTACGGCAGGGAGGAAGTATGGCTACACCTTC. The genes are TRBV19 and TRBJ1-2, with a tentative D call TRBD1 (5 bases). Trimming removed 7 bases from V and 5 bases from J, with 14 bases in between. The CDR3 consists of 13 residues. Germline V CDR1 and CDR2: LNHDA, SQIVND (reference sequence).